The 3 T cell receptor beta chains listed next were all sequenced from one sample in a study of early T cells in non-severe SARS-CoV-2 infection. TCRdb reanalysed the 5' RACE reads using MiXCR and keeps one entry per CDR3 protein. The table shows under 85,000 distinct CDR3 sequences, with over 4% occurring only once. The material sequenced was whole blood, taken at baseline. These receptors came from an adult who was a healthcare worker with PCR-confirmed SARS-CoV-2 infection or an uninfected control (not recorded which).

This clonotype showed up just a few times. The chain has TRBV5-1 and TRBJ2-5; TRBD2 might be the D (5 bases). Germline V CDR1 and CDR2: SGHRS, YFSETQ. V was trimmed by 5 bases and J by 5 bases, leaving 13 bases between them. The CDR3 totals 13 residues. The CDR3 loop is CASREGPRETQYF. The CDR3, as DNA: TGCGCCAGCAGAGAGGGCCCAAGGGAGACCCAGTACTTC.

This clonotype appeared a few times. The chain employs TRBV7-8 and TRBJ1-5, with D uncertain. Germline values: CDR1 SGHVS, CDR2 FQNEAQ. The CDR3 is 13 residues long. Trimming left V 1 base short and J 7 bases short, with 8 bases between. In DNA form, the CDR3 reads TGTGCCAGCAGCTTAGACCCGCGGCAGCCCCAGCATTTT. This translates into CASSLDPRQPQHF.

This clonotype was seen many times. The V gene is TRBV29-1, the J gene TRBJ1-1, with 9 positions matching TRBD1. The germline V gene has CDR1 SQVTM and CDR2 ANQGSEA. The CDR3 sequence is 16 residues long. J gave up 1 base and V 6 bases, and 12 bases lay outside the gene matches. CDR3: CSVNPTGGNRNTEAFF. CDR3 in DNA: TGCAGCGTGAACCCTACAGGGGGCAATCGGAACACTGAAGCTTTCTTT.